These T cell receptor beta chains were read from a single sample in a study of T cell responses to AZD1222 COVID-19 vaccine. The data were produced by immunoSEQ multiplex PCR, yet TCRdb's version contains in-frame clones alone and is incomplete. The repertoire has 100,000 to 130,000 clones, more than 70% of them found once; the top ten carry roughly 3%. This material consisted of peripheral blood, taken on day 0 of MenACWY control vaccination. The origin of the receptors is an adult in good health. Both conserved end residues are part of each CDR3. Some rows have no size entry. The others give once, few or many, or a class for an expanded clone.

v_call | clone_size | cdr3_aa
TRBV19 | - | CASSADGWSTEAFF
TRBV18 | - | CASSPDGTLNQPQHF
TRBV9 | - | CASSEGGQPISPQHF
TRBV9 | - | CASSPQARQGFETQYF
TRBV7-2 | - | CASSLVGGRSNQPQHF
TRBV4-2 | once | CASSQDLGTYDEKLFF
TRBV2 | - | CASSLRLSSTDTQYF
TRBV19 | - | CASSIVGINYGYTF
TRBV4-1 | - | CASSQARGGLYGYTF
TRBV19 | - | CASSRDRGGTDTQYF
TRBV2 | - | CASNSGGDYEQYF
TRBV18 | - | CASSHPESGETQYF
TRBV19 | - | CASSMSGDSRYYEQYF
TRBV6-1 | - | CASSVWDGAHNQPQHF
TRBV2 | - | CASSEAGSNEKLFF
TRBV5-6 | - | CASSLDSGIGAFF
TRBV2 | - | CASSPPTTGTNEKLFF
TRBV9 | few | CASSGGTINQPQHF
TRBV28 | - | CASSKQGINEKLFF
TRBV2 | - | CASSGQGGMNTEAFF
TRBV9 | - | CASSIPGTNNEQFF
TRBV7-2 | - | CASSLGSGGQETQYF
TRBV6-5 | few | CATTFRYGYTF
TRBV12-3/TRBV12-4 | few | CASSWAGEQFF
TRBV6-5 | - | CASRRGHQNTEAFF
TRBV12-3/TRBV12-4 | - | CASSFARASPLHF
TRBV10-2 | - | CASSTTSGGVGNEQFF
TRBV28 | - | CASNLGTADGYTF
TRBV5-1 | few | CASGRDHQETQYF
TRBV3-1/TRBV3-2 | once | CASSRGTGYEAFF
TRBV6-5 | - | CASSYTSGGYGYTF
TRBV5-4 | - | CASSLSAGGVDTQYF
TRBV24-1 | - | CATSDPRTAYGYTF